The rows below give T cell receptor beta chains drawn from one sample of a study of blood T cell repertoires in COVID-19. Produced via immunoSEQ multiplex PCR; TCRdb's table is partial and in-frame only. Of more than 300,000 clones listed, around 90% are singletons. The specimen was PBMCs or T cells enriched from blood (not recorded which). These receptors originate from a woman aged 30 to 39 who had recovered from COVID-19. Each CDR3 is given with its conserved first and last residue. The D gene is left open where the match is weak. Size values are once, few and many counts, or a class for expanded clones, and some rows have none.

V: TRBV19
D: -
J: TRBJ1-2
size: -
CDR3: CASTHGTPRYGYTF
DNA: TGTGCCAGTACCCACGGGACACCCCGCTATGGCTACACCTTC

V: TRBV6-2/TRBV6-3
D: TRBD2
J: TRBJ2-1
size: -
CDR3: CASSKPRTSGGANEQFF
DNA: TGTGCCAGCAGCAAACCTCGGACTAGCGGGGGGGCTAATGAGCAGTTCTTC

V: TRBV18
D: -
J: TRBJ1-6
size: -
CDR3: CASSPDKSSYNSPLHF
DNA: TGTGCCAGCTCACCAGACAAGAGCTCCTATAATTCACCCCTCCACTTT

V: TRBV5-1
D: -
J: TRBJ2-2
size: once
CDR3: CASSLVGRRSNTGELFF
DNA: TGCGCCAGCAGCTTGGTTGGCCGCAGATCGAACACCGGGGAGCTGTTTTTT

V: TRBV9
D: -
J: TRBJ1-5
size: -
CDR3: CASSVEPGGNQPQHF
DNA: TGTGCCAGCAGCGTAGAGCCAGGGGGCAATCAGCCCCAGCATTTT

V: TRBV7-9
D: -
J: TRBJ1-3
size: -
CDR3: CASSLEDSPSGNTIYF
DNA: TGTGCCAGCAGCTTAGAGGACAGCCCCTCTGGAAACACCATATATTTT

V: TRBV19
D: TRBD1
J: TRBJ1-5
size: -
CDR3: CASSPGTGGNQPQHF
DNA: TGTGCCAGTAGTCCCGGGACAGGGGGCAATCAGCCCCAGCATTTT

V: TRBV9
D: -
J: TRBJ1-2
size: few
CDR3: CASSAAQGNYGYTF
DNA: TGTGCCAGCAGCGCAGCGCAGGGTAACTATGGCTACACCTTC

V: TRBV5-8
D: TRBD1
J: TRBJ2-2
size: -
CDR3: CASSKGQGAPGELFF
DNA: TGTGCCAGCAGCAAGGGACAGGGGGCCCCCGGGGAGCTGTTTTTT

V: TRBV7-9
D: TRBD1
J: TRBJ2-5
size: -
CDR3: CASSLVRGTGQETQYF
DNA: TGTGCCAGCAGCTTAGTAAGGGGGACAGGGCAAGAGACCCAGTACTTC

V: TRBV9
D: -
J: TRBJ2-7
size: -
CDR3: CASSVHSAPEAEQYF
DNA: TGTGCCAGCAGCGTCCACTCGGCCCCTGAGGCCGAGCAGTACTTC

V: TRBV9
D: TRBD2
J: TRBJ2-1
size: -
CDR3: CPPRVGGSGGGNEQFF
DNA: TGCCCCCCCCGCGTAGGGGGAAGCGGGGGAGGCAATGAGCAGTTCTTC

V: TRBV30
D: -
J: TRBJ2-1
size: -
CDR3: CAWTSSDRGNEQFF
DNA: TGTGCCTGGACCAGCTCCGACAGAGGCAATGAGCAGTTCTTC